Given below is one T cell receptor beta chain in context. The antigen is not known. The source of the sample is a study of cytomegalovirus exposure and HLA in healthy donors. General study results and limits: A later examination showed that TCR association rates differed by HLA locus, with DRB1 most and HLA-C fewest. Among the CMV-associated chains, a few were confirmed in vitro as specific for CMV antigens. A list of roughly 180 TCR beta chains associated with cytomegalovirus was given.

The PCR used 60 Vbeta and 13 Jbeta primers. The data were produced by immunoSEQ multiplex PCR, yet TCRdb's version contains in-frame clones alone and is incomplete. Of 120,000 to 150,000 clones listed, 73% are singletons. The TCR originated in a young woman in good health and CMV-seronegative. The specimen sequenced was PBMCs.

CDR3 in amino acids: CSVASGRGETQYF. The DNA of the CDR3 is TGCAGCGTTGCTAGCGGGAGGGGAGAGACCCAGTACTTC. This chain uses TRBV29-1 with TRBJ2-5; 12 nucleotides agree with TRBD2. Trimming removed 4 bases from V and 4 bases from J; junction bases left unmatched: 1. The CDR3 extends over 13 amino acids. Per the germline V gene, CDR1 is SQVTM and CDR2 is ANQGSEA.